This entry describes one TCR beta chain. This clone showed up many times. It lacks a known antigen. No per-base quality is available; no much larger clone lies one base away. The immunoSEQ Assay, a bias-controlled multiplex PCR, was used to amplify TCRbeta CDR3 regions from genomic DNA. The study's own analysis went as follows. The number of nucleated cells in each sample was estimated from the amplification of reference gene primers within the assay. To quantify the absolute abundance of each unique TCRbeta CDR3 rearrangement, sequence reads were collapsed and filtered. Productive Simpson clonality was computed per sample as the square root of Simpson's diversity index over productive rearrangements. Drawn from immuneACCESS, this table holds only the in-frame rearrangements with V and J called that TCRdb kept. Clones are partly lost; checked studies trace under half to an unresolved V gene and leave the rest unexplained. Clone size and the V and J calls come from that table; the DNA yielded D and trimming. The sample table shows 80,000 to 90,000 clones, and 70% to 90% are seen once. The ten largest clones add up to more than 4.5% of the sample.

This sample is part of a study of blood T cell repertoires in COVID-19 (dated by TCRdb to 2018 to 2020). Concerning the study at large: The collaborator samples originated in the United States, Italy and Spain and spanned the acute and convalescent phases of COVID-19. The repertoires were released in a freely available public database meant as a resource for research on the immune response to SARS-CoV-2. Deeply sampled blood TCRbeta repertoires from subjects exposed to, actively infected with, or recovered from COVID-19 were included in the dataset. Where available, HLA class I and class II types were taken from metadata supplied by the sample provider and were not determined by assay-based typing. The samples were drawn from the first 160 participants of the ongoing ImmuneRACE study and from over a thousand subjects provided by 6 global collaborators. Nearly every sample came with metadata listing a de-identified subject ID, COVID-19 status, age in years and sex. The prospective study material was composed of cDNA or gDNA derived from T cells, B-cell-depleted T cells, or PBMCs. What the study reported, not specific to this receptor: The quantity of clinical and demographic metadata differed by source and by participant and was supplied without curation.

The collaborating institutions used their own protocols to collect whole blood in K2EDTA tubes. Collaborator samples were shipped for TCRbeta analysis as frozen whole blood, isolated PBMCs, or DNA extracted from either sample type. CDR1 MGHDK and CDR2 SYGVNS were looked up in the germline V gene. Trimming takes 3 bases from V and 1 base from J, and the germline ends sit 12 bases apart. The CDR3 measures 15 amino acids from cysteine to phenylalanine. The read is trimmed to its CDR3 DNA, 45 bases read in frame from base 1. The specimen was peripheral blood. This TCR came from a man aged 55-75 years with acute or convalescent COVID-19. The chain was built from TRBV25-1 and TRBJ2-5; a tentative D call is TRBD2 (7 bases match). The DNA sequence is given as TGTGCCAGCAGTGATCCGGGGGGCATCCAAGAGACCCAGTACTTC. Its translation is CASSDPGGIQETQYF.